This TCR beta chain stems from a study of shared clonotypes between healthy human individuals. Across the whole study: Researchers drew samples from two women and a few men aged 18 to 49. The study, taken as a whole, reports: Tissues were not sampled, only blood, and their repertoires likely differ.

This CDR3 is built from 12 residues. The V and J ends lost 1 base and 4 bases respectively, with 4 bases between them. Germline V gene sequence: CDR1 SGDLS, CDR2 YYNGEE. Sorted-subset replicate PCR reactions contained roughly 210 ng DNA, corresponding to about 30,000 T cell genomes. Clones were read by immunoSEQ multiplex PCR, and TCRdb kept only the in-frame ones, dropping some. The sample shows 2 million to 2.5 million clones, just under 95% of them seen only once. With respect to this clone: Its target is unknown. Other DNA sequences in the same sample also yield this CDR3.

The TCR was taken from a man aged 18 to 29 in good health. Some clones in this sample may be carry-over from other donors' samples. V gene TRBV9 combines with J gene TRBJ2-3; D remains unclear. The sequenced material came from naive CD4+ T cells from PBMCs. As for subset: CD45RA+ positively selected. CDR3 sequence reads: CASSVSSDTQYF. CDR3 bases: TGTGCCAGCAGCGTATCATCAGATACGCAGTATTTT.